In this sample, the clone carrying this T cell receptor (beta chain) turned up many times. The entry originates in a study of T cells in Graves' hyperthyroidism and ophthalmopathy. About the study: Prior to any treatment, at the point of initial diagnosis, peripheral blood was collected.

Approximately 10 ml of fresh peripheral blood supplied the PBMCs. This CDR3 region has 15 residues. Trimming shortened V by 1 base and J by 12 bases, and 19 bases separated the two germline ends. RNA transcripts were the template for amplifying TCR beta CDR3 regions. A first-round RT-PCR of the TCR CDR3 used the HTBI primer set. Via MiXCR, TCRdb re-called the multiplex PCR reads, giving one row per CDR3 protein. The table lists about 420,000 distinct CDR3 sequences, roughly an eighth of them singletons. The rearrangement uses TRBV12-3 or TRBV12-4 and TRBJ2-1; D gene ambiguous. The clonotype comes from a woman aged 18-30 years with Graves' hyperthyroidism. The sample consisted of blood. DNA for the CDR3: TGTGCCAGCAGTTTAGGGGTGACTGACCAGCTTGCGCAGTTCTTC. It codes for CASSLGVTDQLAQFF.